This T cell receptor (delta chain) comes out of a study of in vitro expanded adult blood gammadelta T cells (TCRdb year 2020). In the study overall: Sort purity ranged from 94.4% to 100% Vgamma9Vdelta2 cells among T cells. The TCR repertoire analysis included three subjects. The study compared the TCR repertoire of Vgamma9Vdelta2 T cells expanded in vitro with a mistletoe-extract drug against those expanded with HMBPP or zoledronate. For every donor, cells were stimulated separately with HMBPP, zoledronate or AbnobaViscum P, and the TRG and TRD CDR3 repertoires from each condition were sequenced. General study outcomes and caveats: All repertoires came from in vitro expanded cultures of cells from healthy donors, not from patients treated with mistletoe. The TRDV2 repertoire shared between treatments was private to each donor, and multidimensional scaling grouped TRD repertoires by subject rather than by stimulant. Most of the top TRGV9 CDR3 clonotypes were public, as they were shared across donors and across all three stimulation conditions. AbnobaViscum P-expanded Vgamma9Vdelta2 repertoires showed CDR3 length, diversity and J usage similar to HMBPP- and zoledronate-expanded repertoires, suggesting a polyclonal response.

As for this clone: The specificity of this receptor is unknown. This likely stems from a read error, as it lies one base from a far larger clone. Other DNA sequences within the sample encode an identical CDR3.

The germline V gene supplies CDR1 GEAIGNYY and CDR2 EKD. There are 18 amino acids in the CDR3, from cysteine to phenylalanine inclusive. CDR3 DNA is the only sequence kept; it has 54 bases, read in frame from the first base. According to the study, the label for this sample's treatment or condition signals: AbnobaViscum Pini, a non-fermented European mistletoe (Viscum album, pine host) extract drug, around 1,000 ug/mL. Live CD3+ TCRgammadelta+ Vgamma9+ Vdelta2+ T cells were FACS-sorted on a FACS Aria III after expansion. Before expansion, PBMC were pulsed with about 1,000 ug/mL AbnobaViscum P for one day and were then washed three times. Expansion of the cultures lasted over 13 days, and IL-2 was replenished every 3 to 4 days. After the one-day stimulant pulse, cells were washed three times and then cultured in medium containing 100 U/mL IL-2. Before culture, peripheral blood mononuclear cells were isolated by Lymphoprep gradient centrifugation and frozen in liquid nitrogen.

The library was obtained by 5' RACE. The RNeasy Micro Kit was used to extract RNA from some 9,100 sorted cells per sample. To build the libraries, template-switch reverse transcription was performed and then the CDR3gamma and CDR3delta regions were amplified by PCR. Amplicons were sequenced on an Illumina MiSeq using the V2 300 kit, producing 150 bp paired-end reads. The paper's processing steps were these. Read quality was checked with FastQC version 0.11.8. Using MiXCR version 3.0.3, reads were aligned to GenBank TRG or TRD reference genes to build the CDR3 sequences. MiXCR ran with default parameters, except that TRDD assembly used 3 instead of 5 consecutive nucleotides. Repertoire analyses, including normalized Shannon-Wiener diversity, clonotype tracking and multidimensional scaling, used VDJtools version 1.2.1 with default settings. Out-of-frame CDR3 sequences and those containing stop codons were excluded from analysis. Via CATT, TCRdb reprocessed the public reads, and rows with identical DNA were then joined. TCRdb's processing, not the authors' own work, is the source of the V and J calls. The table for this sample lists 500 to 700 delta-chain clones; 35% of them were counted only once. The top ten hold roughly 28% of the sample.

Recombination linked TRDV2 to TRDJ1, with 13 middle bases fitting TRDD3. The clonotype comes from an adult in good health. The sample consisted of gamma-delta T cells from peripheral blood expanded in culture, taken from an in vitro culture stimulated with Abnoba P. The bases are TGTGCCTGTGACACCGTGGGACTGGGGGATACGAACACAGATAAACTCATCTTT. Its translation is CACDTVGLGDTNTDKLIF.